This TCR beta chain comes out of a study of T cell responses to AZD1222 COVID-19 vaccine. About the research overall: Researchers grouped second doses given at about 4 or about 12 weeks into one pool.

Only in-frame clones appear in the TCRdb table, and some are missing; sequencing was by immunoSEQ multiplex PCR. Here the sample spans roughly 120,000 clones, about 85% being singletons. Trimming took 2 bases from V and 7 from J, leaving 8 bases between them. Germline loops: CDR1 PRHDT, CDR2 FYEKMQ (reference sequence). CDR3 length: 12 residues. The sequences come from peripheral blood, collected on day 0 of AZD1222 vaccination. The clonotype originates from an adult in good health. The chain uses TRBV13 and TRBJ1-2; D ambiguous. The CDR3 DNA follows: TGTGCCAGCAGCTTACTGAATTCTGGCTACACCTTC. Translated: CASSLLNSGYTF.